This T cell receptor beta chain was found in a study of T cell responses to AZD1222 COVID-19 vaccine. The wider study: Second-dose recipients at about 4 or about 12 weeks were treated as one pooled group.

Study-level points and caveats: Just six AZD1222 recipients were seropositive at baseline. Vaccine-related CD4 TCRs covered spike, predominating at 160-218 and 743-854. Most donors were white British, females outnumbered males, and clonal diversity was possibly underestimated.

Profiling relied on immunoSEQ multiplex PCR, and the TCRdb table lists in-frame clones only, not all of them. The sample includes 150,000 or so clones, approximately 92% seen only once; the top ten take more than 5%. The CDR3 totals 14 residues. CDR1 and CDR2 (germline): MDHEN, SYDVKM. V was trimmed by 1 base and J by 3 bases, leaving 10 bases between them. Comments on this clone: Its target is not known.

This specimen was peripheral blood, taken on day 0 of AZD1222 vaccination. V and J are TRBV28 and TRBJ2-7, with D perhaps being TRBD1 or TRBD2 (5 bases each). The receptor was derived from an adult in good health. The CDR3 nucleotides read TGTGCCAGCAGTTTATTGGGACCGAGCTACGAGCAGTACTTC. It yields the protein CASSLLGPSYEQYF.